This T cell receptor (beta chain) was captured in a study of cytomegalovirus exposure and HLA in healthy donors. This CDR3 comprises 14 residues. Germline CDR1 is MNHNS and CDR2 is SASEGT. J gave up 5 bases and V 11 bases, and 12 bases lay outside the gene matches. Sequenced by immunoSEQ multiplex PCR; TCRdb stores in-frame clones only, minus some. The repertoire holds around 75,000 clones, with over 80% as singletons. The gene calls are TRBV6-1 and TRBJ2-1; 7 bases line up with TRBD1. Sequences were obtained from PBMCs. The TCR originated in a man between 25 and 39 years old in good health and CMV-seronegative. The CDR3 region is CAVHRGRLNNEQFF. In nucleotides, the CDR3 is TGTGCCGTTCACAGGGGACGGCTTAACAATGAGCAGTTCTTC.